Below, 3 T cell receptor beta chains from the same sample are listed, as sequenced in a study of blood T cell repertoires in COVID-19. Repertoires were generated with immunoSEQ multiplex PCR, while TCRdb's copy carries only in-frame clones and drops some. This sample has 200,000 to 300,000 clones, with about 90% found just once. The sequenced material came from peripheral blood. The receptor set was obtained from a man aged 55 to 69 with acute or convalescent COVID-19.

The chain recombines TRBV6-6 with TRBJ2-1, with 11 bases fitting TRBD2. The V gene end was trimmed by 2 bases and the J gene end by 3 bases; junction bases not matched to a gene: 3. From germline, CDR1 is MNHNY and CDR2 SVGAGI (reference sequence). There are 16 residues in the CDR3. CDR3 bases: TGTGCCAGCAGTTACCCGGGACTAGCGGACTACAATGAGCAGTTCTTC. Encoded protein: CASSYPGLADYNEQFF.

V gene TRBV4-1 combines with J gene TRBJ2-1; weak D call: TRBD1 (6 bases). V was clipped by 0 bases and J by 10 bases, with 13 bases between them. This CDR3 is 14 amino acids long. The germline V gene has CDR1 MGHRA and CDR2 YSYEKL. CDR3 protein: CASSQDLRGQEQFF. CDR3 nucleotide sequence: TGCGCCAGCAGCCAAGACCTCAGGGGCCAGGAGCAGTTCTTC.

The gene calls are TRBV19 and TRBJ2-1; TRBD1 matches 10 bases. The CDR3 length is 22 residues. Germline CDR1 reads LNHDA; CDR2 reads SQIVND (reference sequence). V lost 2 bases to trimming and J lost 6 bases; unmatched junction nucleotides: 25. Here the CDR3 reads CASSISLRQGARARGLLNEQFF. In DNA, the CDR3 is TGTGCCAGTAGTATATCCCTCAGACAGGGGGCTCGAGCAAGGGGGTTACTCAATGAGCAGTTCTTC. Looking up the rest from reference TRBV19 and TRBJ2-1 gives the full variable domain: DGGITQSPKYLFRKEGQNVTLSCEQNLNHDAMYWYRQDPGQGLRLIYYSQIVNDFQKGDIAEGYSVSREKKESFPLTVTSAQKNPTAFYLCASSISLRQGARARGLLNEQFFGPGTRLTVL.